The T cell receptor (beta chain) described here comes from a study of blood T cells in healthy people across ages. Alongside a J-beta primer mix, a sample-barcoded 5' primer served in a second PCR lasting about 7 to 12 cycles. TCRdb used MiXCR to reprocess the 5' RACE reads, holding one entry per CDR3 protein. The table has hundreds of thousands of distinct CDR3 sequences, roughly 25% seen once. Concerning this clonotype: Its antigen is currently unknown.

The study's findings and limits: Naive CD4+ cells and diversity were both higher in long-lived donors than in aged donors.

This CDR3 has 14 residues. The V gene end was trimmed by 5 bases and the J gene end by 3 bases; junction bases not matched to a gene: 5. Germline CDR1 and CDR2: SEHNR and FQNEAQ (reference sequence). These data also featured in a second study, about T cells of mothers and their children. That source reports: With the M1S primer of the second PCR, sample barcodes and 2-4 random nucleotides were added.

This TCR derives from a boy younger than 18 in good health. The specimen sequenced was blood. The chain recombines TRBV7-9 with TRBJ2-7; 9 nucleotides match TRBD2. CDR3 sequence (DNA): TGTGCCAGCAGCCGATCGACTAGCGGCTACGAGCAGTACTTC. As protein: CASSRSTSGYEQYF.